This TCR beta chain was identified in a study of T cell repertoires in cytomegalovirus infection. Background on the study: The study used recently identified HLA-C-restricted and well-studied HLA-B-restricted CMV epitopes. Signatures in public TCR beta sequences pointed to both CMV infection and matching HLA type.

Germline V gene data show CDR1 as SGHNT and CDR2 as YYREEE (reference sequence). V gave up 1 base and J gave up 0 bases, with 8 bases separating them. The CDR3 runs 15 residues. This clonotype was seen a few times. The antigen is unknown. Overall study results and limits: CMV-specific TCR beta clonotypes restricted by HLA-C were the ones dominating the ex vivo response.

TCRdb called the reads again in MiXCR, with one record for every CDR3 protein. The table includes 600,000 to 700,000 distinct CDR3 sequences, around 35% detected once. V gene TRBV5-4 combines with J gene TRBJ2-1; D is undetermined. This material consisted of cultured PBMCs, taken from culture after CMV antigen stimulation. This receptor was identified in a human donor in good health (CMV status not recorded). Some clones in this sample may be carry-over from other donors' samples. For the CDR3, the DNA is TGTGCCAGCAGCTTGACTGCTTACTCCTACAATGAGCAGTTCTTC. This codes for CASSLTAYSYNEQFF.